A single sample gave rise to the 17 T cell receptor beta chains below, sequenced in a study of Graves' ophthalmopathy and Graves' hyperthyroidism. RNA transcripts yielded amplified TCR beta CDR3 regions. Scientists carried out first-round RT-PCR using HTBI primers and then a second-round multiplex PCR. TCRdb re-called the multiplex PCR reads through MiXCR, storing one row per CDR3 protein. The sample lists roughly 230,000 distinct CDR3 sequences; around a fifth were seen once. Sequencing was done on a sample of peripheral blood. Receptor source: a woman between 50 and 59 years old with Graves' ophthalmopathy.

This clonotype has at least ten counts. The chain carries TRBV20-1 and TRBJ1-5; TRBD1 is a possible D gene (6 bases). This CDR3 comprises 15 residues. From germline, CDR1 is DFQATT and CDR2 SNEGSKA (reference sequence). V was pared by 3 bases and J by 5 bases, with 17 bases between. Here the CDR3 reads CSASLQGLGDQPQHF. As DNA, the CDR3 is TGCAGTGCTAGTCTACAGGGTTTAGGGGATCAGCCCCAGCATTTT.

This clonotype was observed many times. This rearrangement joins TRBV19 to TRBJ2-5, with D tentatively TRBD1 (6 bases). In germline, CDR1 is LNHDA, CDR2 SQIVND (reference sequence). V lost 10 bases and J 4 bases, leaving 16 bases between the germline ends. This CDR3 has 13 residues. CDR3 in amino acids: CATAGTRGETQYF. The CDR3, as DNA: TGTGCCACTGCCGGGACAAGGGGAGAGACCCAGTACTTC.

This clonotype appeared many times. CDR3 sequence: CASSLVGQGVETQYF. The CDR3 DNA reads TGTGCCAGCAGTTTAGTAGGCCAGGGTGTGGAGACCCAGTACTTC. The rearrangement uses TRBV12-3 or TRBV12-4 and TRBJ2-5; D possibly corresponds to TRBD1 (5 bases). CDR3 size: 15 residues. Trimming removed 1 base from V and 5 bases from J, with 14 bases in between.

The chain employs TRBV20-1 and TRBJ1-2, with D tentatively TRBD1 (6 bases). V lost 6 bases to trimming and J lost 8 bases, with 22 bases between them. In germline, CDR1 is DFQATT, CDR2 SNEGSKA (reference sequence). This CDR3 contains 14 residues. The CDR3 reads CSAYTATGRGGYTF. The CDR3 DNA reads as TGCAGTGCCTATACGGCTACGGGCAGGGGAGGCTACACCTTC.

This clonotype has more than one count but fewer than ten. An end of the junction differs from the germline gene, which may be a read error. The rearrangement joins TRBV6-4 to TRBJ1-1, with D possibly matching TRBD1 (5 bases). The CDR3 loop spans 16 amino acids. CDR1 MRHNA and CDR2 SNTAGT come from the germline V gene. CDR3 bases: TGTGCCAGCAGTCACCCACGGCAGGGCGAGAACACAGAAGCTTTCTTT. As protein: CASSHPRQGENTEAFF.

This clonotype was recorded at least ten times. The chain has TRBV20-1 and TRBJ2-7, with 7 bases aligning to TRBD1. The CDR3 is 13 amino acids. V lost 4 bases to trimming and J lost 4 bases; unmatched junction nucleotides: 7. Germline CDR1 and CDR2: DFQATT and SNEGSKA (reference sequence). CDR3 sequence reads: CSANRGRWYEQYF. For the CDR3, the DNA is TGCAGTGCTAACAGGGGCAGGTGGTACGAGCAGTACTTC.

This clonotype has ten or more counts. The DNA for the CDR3 is TGCAGCGTTGAACACGGGGTAGGGGGCTACACCTTC. Translating it yields CSVEHGVGGYTF. The chain combines TRBV29-1 with TRBJ1-2; D remains ambiguous. Germline V CDR1 and CDR2: SQVTM, ANQGSEA. CDR3 length equals 12 residues. V gave up 2 bases and J gave up 8 bases, with 12 bases separating them.

This clonotype was detected many times. This chain uses TRBV19 with TRBJ1-5; TRBD1 is a possible D gene (5 bases). This CDR3 region has 14 residues. In germline, CDR1 is LNHDA, CDR2 SQIVND (reference sequence). V shed 5 bases and J shed 6 bases, with 14 bases lying between them. The CDR3 reads CASSPTGGGQPQHF. The CDR3 bases are TGTGCCAGTAGTCCAACGGGGGGAGGTCAGCCCCAGCATTTT.

This chain uses TRBV5-1 with TRBJ2-5; possible D gene TRBD2, 5 bases. There are 14 residues in the CDR3. Trimming took 4 bases from V and 5 from J, leaving 15 bases between them. Germline CDR1 reads SGHRS; CDR2 reads YFSETQ. The CDR3 protein is CASSKGPGGETQYF. The DNA of the CDR3 is TGCGCCAGCAGCAAAGGACCCGGCGGGGAGACCCAGTACTTC.

At least ten counts were recorded for this clonotype. The chain links TRBV28 to TRBJ1-2; no clear D gene. The CDR3 runs to 12 residues. CDR1 and CDR2 (germline): MDHEN, SYDVKM. V lost 7 bases and J lost 3, with 9 bases in between. The CDR3 reads CASKTPYYGYTF. The CDR3 DNA reads TGTGCCAGCAAGACGCCCTACTATGGCTACACCTTC.

This clonotype was seen a single time. Here the CDR3 reads CASSSWGLAGVFGANVLTF. The CDR3 DNA sequence: TGTGCCAGCAGCTCCTGGGGACTAGCGGGAGTTTTTGGGGCCAACGTCCTGACTTTC. The chain carries TRBV7-1 and TRBJ2-6; TRBD2 matches 14 bases. TRBV7-1 is an ORF; its function is uncertain. The CDR3 sequence is 19 residues long. V lost 3 bases and J lost 3; bases outside the gene matches: 7.

This clonotype was seen a few times. J is TRBJ2-2 and V is TRBV25-1, with TRBD2 matching 12 bases. V lost 8 bases, J lost 3 bases, and 4 bases stayed unmatched. This CDR3 has 15 amino acids. Germline V CDR1 and CDR2: MGHDK, SYGVNS. The CDR3 protein is CASATSGSHTGELFF. The DNA of the CDR3 is TGTGCCAGCGCGACTAGCGGGAGTCACACCGGGGAGCTGTTTTTT.

This clonotype was observed many times. J is TRBJ1-1 and V is TRBV7-9; D is undetermined. Germline values: CDR1 SEHNR, CDR2 FQNEAQ (reference sequence). The length of the CDR3 is 12 residues. With 5 bases removed from V and 7 bases from J, the gap between germline ends came to 11 bases. CDR3 nucleotide sequence: TGTGCCAGCAGCCTATTAATGGGTGAAGCTTTCTTT. Its protein product is CASSLLMGEAFF.

This clonotype was observed at least ten times. This chain uses TRBV6-5 with TRBJ1-5; no reliable D call. This CDR3 is 13 amino acids long. The germline gives CDR1 MNHEY, CDR2 SVGAGI. V dropped 0 bases and J dropped 8 bases, with 8 bases sitting between them. The chain's CDR3 is CASSYSFLEPQHF. Here the CDR3 DNA reads TGTGCCAGCAGTTACTCTTTTCTAGAGCCCCAGCATTTT.

This clonotype occurred many times. J is TRBJ2-7 and V is TRBV6-2 or TRBV6-3; 14 bases align to TRBD2. Looked up from germline, CDR1 is MNHEY and CDR2 is SVGEGT. The J segment lost 5 bases and the V segment lost 2 bases, leaving 5 bases of the junction unmatched. The CDR3 extends over 16 amino acids. The CDR3 nucleotides read TGTGCCAGCAGTTACAGTCGACTAGCGGGAGGGGACGAGCAGTACTTC. It yields the protein CASSYSRLAGGDEQYF.

This clonotype was observed a handful of times. The CDR3 DNA sequence: TGCGCCAGCAGCCAACGGTACCGGGACGTCTCCTACGAGCAGTACTTC. Translated, it gives CASSQRYRDVSYEQYF. The rearrangement joins TRBV4-1 to TRBJ2-7; possibly TRBD1 or TRBD2 for D (5 bases each). In germline, CDR1 is MGHRA, CDR2 YSYEKL. This CDR3 is built from 16 residues. V shed 2 bases and J shed 0 bases, with 14 bases lying between them.

This clonotype came up many times. The chain couples TRBV28 to TRBJ1-2; perhaps TRBD1 as D (5 bases). V lost 5 bases and J lost 4, with 20 bases in between. The CDR3 is 16 residues long. Per germline, CDR1 MDHEN and CDR2 SYDVKM. The CDR3 sequence is CASSPYGGVGGYGYTF. As DNA, the CDR3 is TGTGCCAGCAGTCCGTATGGGGGAGTGGGAGGCTATGGCTACACCTTC.